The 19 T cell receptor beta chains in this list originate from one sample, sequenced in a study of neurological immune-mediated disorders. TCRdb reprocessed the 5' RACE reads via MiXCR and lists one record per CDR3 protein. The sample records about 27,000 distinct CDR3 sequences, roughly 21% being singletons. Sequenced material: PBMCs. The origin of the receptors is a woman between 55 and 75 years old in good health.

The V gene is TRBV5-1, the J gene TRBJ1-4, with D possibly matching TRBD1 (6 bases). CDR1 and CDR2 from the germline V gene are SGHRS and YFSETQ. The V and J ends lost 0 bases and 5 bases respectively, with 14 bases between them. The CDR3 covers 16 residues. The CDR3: CASSLAVSGANEKLFF. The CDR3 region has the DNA TGCGCCAGCAGCTTGGCGGTTTCGGGGGCGAATGAAAAACTGTTTTTT. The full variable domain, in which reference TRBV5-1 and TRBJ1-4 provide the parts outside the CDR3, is KAGVTQTPRYLIKTRGQQVTLSCSPISGHRSVSWYQQTPGQGLQFLFEYFSETQRNKGNFPGRFSGRQFSNSRSEMNVSTLELGDSALYLCASSLAVSGANEKLFFGSGTQLSVL.

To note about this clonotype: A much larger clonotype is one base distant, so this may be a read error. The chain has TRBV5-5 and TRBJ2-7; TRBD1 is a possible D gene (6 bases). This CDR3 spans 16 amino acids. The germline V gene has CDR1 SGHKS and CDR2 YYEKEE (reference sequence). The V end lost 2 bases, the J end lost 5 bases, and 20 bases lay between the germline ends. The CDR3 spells CASSFPPGHGGHEQYF. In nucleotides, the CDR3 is TGTGCCAGCAGCTTTCCCCCGGGACATGGGGGCCACGAGCAGTACTTC. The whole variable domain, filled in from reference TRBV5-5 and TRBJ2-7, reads DAGVTQSPTHLIKTRGQQVTLRCSPISGHKSVSWYQQVLGQGPQFIFQYYEKEERGRGNFPDRFSARQFPNYSSELNVNALLLGDSALYLCASSFPPGHGGHEQYFGPGTRLTVT.

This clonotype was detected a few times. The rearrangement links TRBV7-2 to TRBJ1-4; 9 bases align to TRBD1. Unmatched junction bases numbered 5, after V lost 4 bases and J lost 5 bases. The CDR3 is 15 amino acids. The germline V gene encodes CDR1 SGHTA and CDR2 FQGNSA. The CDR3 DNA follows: TGTGCCAGCAGCTCCCCGGGACAGGGAAATGAAAAACTGTTTTTT. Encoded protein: CASSSPGQGNEKLFF.

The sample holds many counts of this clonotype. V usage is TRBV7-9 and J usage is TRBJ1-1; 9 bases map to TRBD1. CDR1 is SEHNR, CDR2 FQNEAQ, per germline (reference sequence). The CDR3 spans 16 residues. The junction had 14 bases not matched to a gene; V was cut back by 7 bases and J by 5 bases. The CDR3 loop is CASTLEQGARGTEAFF. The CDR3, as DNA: TGTGCCAGCACTCTAGAACAGGGGGCTCGAGGGACTGAAGCTTTCTTT. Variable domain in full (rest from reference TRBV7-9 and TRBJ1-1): DTGVSQNPRHKITKRGQNVTFRCDPISEHNRLYWYRQTLGQGPEFLTYFQNEAQLEKSRLLSDRFSAERPKGSFSTLEIQRTEQGDSAMYLCASTLEQGARGTEAFFGQGTRLTVV.

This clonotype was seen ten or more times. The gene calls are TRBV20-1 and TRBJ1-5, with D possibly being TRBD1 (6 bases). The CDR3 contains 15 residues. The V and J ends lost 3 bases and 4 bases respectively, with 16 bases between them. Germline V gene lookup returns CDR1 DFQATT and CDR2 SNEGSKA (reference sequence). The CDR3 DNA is TGCAGTGCTAGTCCCGGACAGTTAGGAAATCAGCCCCAGCATTTT. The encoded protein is CSASPGQLGNQPQHF.

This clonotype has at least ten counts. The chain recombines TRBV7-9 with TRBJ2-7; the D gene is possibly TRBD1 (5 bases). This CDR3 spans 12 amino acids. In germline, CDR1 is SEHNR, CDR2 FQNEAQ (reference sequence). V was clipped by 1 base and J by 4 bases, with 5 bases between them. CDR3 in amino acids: CASSLGQYEQYF. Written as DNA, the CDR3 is TGTGCCAGCAGCTTAGGACAGTACGAGCAGTACTTC.

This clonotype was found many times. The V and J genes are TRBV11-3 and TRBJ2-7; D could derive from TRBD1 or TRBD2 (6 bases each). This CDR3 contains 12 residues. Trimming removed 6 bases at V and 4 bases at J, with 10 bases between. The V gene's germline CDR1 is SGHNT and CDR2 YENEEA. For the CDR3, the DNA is TGTGCCAGCAGTGGAGGGGGGTACGAGCAGTACTTC. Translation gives CASSGGGYEQYF.

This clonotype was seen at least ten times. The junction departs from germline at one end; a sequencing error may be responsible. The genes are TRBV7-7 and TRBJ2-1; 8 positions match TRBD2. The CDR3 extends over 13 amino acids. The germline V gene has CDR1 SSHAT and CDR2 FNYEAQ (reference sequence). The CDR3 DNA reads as TGTGCTAGCAGCCCCGGGGGGGGGTTGGAGCAGTTCTTC. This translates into CASSPGGGLEQFF.

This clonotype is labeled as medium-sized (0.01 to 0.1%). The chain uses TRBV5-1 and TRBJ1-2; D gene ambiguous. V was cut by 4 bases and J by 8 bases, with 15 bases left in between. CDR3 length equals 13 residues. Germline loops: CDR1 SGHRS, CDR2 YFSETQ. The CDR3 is CASSPAGPVGYTF. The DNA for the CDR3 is TGCGCCAGCAGCCCCGCGGGTCCGGTGGGCTACACCTTC.

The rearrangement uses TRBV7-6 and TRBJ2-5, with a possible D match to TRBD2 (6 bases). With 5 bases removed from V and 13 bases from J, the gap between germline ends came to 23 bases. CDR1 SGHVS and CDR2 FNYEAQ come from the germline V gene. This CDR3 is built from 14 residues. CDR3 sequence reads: CASSTTVAAPPRYF. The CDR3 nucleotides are TGTGCCAGCAGCACTACAGTAGCGGCCCCACCCCGGTACTTC.

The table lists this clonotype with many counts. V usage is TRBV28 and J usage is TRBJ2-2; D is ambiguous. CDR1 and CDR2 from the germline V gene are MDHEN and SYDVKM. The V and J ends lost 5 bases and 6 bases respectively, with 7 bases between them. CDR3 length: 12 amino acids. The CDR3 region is CASSPRPGELFF. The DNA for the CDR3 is TGTGCCAGCAGTCCTAGGCCCGGGGAGCTGTTTTTT.

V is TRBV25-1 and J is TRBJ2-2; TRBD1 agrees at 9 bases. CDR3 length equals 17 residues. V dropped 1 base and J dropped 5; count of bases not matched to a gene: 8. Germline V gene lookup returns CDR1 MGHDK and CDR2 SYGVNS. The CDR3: CASSEFATGGVTGELFF. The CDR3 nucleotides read TGTGCCAGCAGTGAATTTGCTACAGGGGGCGTAACCGGGGAGCTGTTTTTT.

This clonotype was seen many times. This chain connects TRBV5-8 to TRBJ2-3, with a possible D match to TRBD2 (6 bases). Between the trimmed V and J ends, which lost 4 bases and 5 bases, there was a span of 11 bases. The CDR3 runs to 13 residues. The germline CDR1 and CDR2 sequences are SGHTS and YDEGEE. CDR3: CASSARGGDTQYF. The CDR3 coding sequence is TGTGCCAGCAGCGCGCGGGGTGGAGATACGCAGTATTTT.

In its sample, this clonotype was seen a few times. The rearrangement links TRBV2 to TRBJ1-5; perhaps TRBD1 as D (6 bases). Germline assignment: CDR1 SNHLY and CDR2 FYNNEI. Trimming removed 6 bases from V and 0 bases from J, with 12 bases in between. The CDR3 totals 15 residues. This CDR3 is CASRDSHNSNQPQHF. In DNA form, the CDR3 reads TGTGCCAGCAGGGACAGCCATAATAGCAATCAGCCCCAGCATTTT.

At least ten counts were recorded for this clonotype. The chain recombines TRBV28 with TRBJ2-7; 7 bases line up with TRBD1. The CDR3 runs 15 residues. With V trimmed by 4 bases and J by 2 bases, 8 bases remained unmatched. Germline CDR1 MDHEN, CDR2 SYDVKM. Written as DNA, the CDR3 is TGTGCCAGCAGTTACGGACAGGACCTTACCTACGAGCAGTACTTC. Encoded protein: CASSYGQDLTYEQYF.

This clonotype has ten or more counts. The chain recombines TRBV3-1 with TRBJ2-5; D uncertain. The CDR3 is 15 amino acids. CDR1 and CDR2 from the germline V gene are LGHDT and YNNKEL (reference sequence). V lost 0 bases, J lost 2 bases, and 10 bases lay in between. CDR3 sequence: CASSQDPPLQETQYF. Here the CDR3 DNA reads TGTGCCAGCAGCCAAGACCCCCCCCTTCAAGAGACCCAGTACTTC.

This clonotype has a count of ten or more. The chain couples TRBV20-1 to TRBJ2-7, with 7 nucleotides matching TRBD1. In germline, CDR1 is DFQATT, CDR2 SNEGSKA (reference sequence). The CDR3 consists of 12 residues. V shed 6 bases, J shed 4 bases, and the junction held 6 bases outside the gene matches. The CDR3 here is CSANRGLYEQYF. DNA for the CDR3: TGCAGTGCAAACAGGGGTCTTTACGAGCAGTACTTC.

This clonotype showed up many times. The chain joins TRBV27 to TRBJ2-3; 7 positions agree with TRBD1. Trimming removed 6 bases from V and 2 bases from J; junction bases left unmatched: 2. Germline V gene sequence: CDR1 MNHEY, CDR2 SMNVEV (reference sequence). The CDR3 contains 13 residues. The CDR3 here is CASSDRDTDTQYF. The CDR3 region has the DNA TGTGCCAGCAGCGACAGGGACACAGATACGCAGTATTTT.

CDR3 region: CASSYGQNPGELFF. CDR3 nucleotide sequence: TGTGCCAGCAGCTACGGGCAGAATCCCGGGGAGCTGTTTTTT. The J gene is TRBJ2-2, the V gene TRBV6-5; the D is unclear. The CDR3 is 14 residues long. V lost 6 bases and J lost 6, with 14 bases in between. Germline V lookup: CDR1 MNHEY, CDR2 SVGAGI.